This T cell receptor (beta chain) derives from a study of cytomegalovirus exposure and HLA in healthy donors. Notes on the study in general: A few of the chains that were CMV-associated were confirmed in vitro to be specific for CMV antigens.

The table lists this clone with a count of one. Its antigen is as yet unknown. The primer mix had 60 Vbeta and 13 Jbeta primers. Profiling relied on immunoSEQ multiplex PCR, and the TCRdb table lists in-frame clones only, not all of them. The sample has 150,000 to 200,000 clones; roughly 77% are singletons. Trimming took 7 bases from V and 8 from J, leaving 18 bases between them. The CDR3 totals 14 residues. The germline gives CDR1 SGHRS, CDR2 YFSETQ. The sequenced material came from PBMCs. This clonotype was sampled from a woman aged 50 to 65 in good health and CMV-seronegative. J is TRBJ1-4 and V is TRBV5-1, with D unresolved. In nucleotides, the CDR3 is TGCGCCAGCGGAGAAGGCTCCCGAGGAGAAAAACTGTTTTTT. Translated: CASGEGSRGEKLFF.